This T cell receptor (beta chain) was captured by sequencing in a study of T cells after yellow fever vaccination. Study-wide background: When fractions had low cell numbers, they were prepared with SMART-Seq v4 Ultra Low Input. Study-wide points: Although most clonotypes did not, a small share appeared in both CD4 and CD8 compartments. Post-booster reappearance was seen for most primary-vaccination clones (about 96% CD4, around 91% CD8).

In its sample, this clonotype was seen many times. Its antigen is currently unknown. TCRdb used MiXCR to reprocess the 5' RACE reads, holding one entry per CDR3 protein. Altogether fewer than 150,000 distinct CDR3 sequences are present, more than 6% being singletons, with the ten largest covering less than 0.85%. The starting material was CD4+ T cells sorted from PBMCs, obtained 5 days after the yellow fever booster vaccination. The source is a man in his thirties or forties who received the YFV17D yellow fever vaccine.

Here the CDR3 reads CATSRRDTAYEQYF. CDR3 bases: TGTGCCACCAGCCGCCGGGACACCGCCTACGAGCAGTACTTC. J is TRBJ2-7 and V is TRBV15; TRBD1 is a possible D gene (6 bases). V lost 5 bases to trimming and J lost 2 bases, with 13 bases between them. The CDR3 consists of 14 residues. Germline CDR1 and CDR2: LNHNV and YYDKDF (reference sequence).